The T cell receptor (beta chain) described here comes from a study of beta chain features in type 1 diabetes. On the study more broadly: Examined across all samples were roughly 100 million sorted cells.

Trimming removed 5 bases at V and 0 bases at J, with 16 bases between. Germline V gene sequence: CDR1 SEHNR, CDR2 FQNEAQ (reference sequence). The CDR3 consists of 16 residues. Populations obtained by sorting all exceeded 95% purity. This clone was recorded a few times. Every isolated RNA sample was fully reverse transcribed, so sequencing captured expressed TCRB transcripts. About 3.6 million reads was the average for naive, central memory and regulatory T cell samples. Sequencing used immunoSEQ multiplex PCR; TCRdb keeps in-frame clones, though not all of them. The sample lists fewer than 200,000 clones, 8.1% occurring once.

V usage is TRBV7-9 and J usage is TRBJ1-2; D unclear. The TCR originated in a man between 18 and 35 years old in good health. The sample consisted of central memory CD4+ T cells from blood. The CDR3 spells CASSPNRGGTNYGYTF. CDR3 sequence (DNA): TGTGCCAGCAGCCCCAACCGAGGTGGAACTAACTATGGCTACACCTTC.